These T cell receptor beta chains were read from a single sample in a study of T-cell reconstitution after alpha-beta-depleted transplantation in children. MiXCR was run by TCRdb on the PCR reads, yielding one entry per CDR3 protein. This sample has a few hundred thousand distinct CDR3 sequences, with roughly 11% found just once. This specimen consisted of PBMCs from the stem cell graft donor, obtained from the stem cell graft. The source of these receptors is a human donor who donated a stem cell graft to a child with acute myeloid leukemia. Both conserved end residues are part of each CDR3. Each record gives: CDR3 protein, J gene, V gene, clone size. The size entry is marked missing in some rows and otherwise reads once, few, many or a size class.

CASTPESEQYF | TRBJ2-7 | TRBV7-9 | NA
CATSRGPQGAQPQHF | TRBJ1-5 | TRBV15 | NA
CASSFYKEGSGELFF | TRBJ2-2 | TRBV12-3/TRBV12-4 | many
CSASRDSGYEQYF | TRBJ2-7 | TRBV20-1 | few
CSARITALREQYF | TRBJ2-7 | TRBV20-1 | NA
CASSQSGIHSRKSQLQETQYF | TRBJ2-5 | TRBV23-1 | NA
CASSYSGNANNEQFF | TRBJ2-1 | TRBV5-1 | few
CSAATDSATGEKLFF | TRBJ1-4 | TRBV20-1 | many
CASAKRLTNTGELFF | TRBJ2-2 | TRBV6-1 | few
CASSMRQGQSGANVLTF | TRBJ2-6 | TRBV12-3/TRBV12-4 | NA
CASTSGIWGKGETQYF | TRBJ2-5 | TRBV2 | NA
CASSKGVSSTGELFF | TRBJ2-2 | TRBV18 | many
CASSLGHLAGSTDTQYF | TRBJ2-3 | TRBV13 | few
CASSLGDRVELQPQHF | TRBJ1-5 | TRBV5-1 | many
CSARDPDRLGDYGYTF | TRBJ1-2 | TRBV20-1 | NA
CASSLDTPRLLFF | TRBJ2-2 | TRBV5-1 | NA
CATQARRHSGANVLTF | TRBJ2-6 | TRBV19 | NA
CASSSMTGDSYNEQFF | TRBJ2-1 | TRBV7-3 | NA
CASSPRGHTDTQYF | TRBJ2-3 | TRBV12-3/TRBV12-4 | few
CASIGGSGSRFF | TRBJ2-1 | TRBV27 | many
CASSYSTQLSYEQYF | TRBJ2-7 | TRBV6-5 | few
CSVARPDTQYF | TRBJ2-3 | TRBV29-1 | many
CAIKGTGGTDTQYF | TRBJ2-3 | TRBV10-3 | few
CASSLGGSLYNEQFF | TRBJ2-1 | TRBV7-3 | few
CASSPESGWGTEAFF | TRBJ1-1 | TRBV7-6 | few
CASSLDRPYNSPLHF | TRBJ1-6 | TRBV5-1 | NA
CSVELVGGYEQYF | TRBJ2-7 | TRBV29-1 | many
CSVMGGGGDQPQHF | TRBJ1-5 | TRBV29-1 | NA
CSASPESSYNEQFF | TRBJ2-1 | TRBV20-1 | many
CASSLGLAGLDEQFF | TRBJ2-1 | TRBV5-1 | NA
CSARDSGGYGYTF | TRBJ1-2 | TRBV20-1 | NA
CSAKNSGRATDTQYF | TRBJ2-3 | TRBV20-1 | few
CASSNGRVSYTF | TRBJ1-2 | TRBV12-3/TRBV12-4 | NA
CASSSFPGQLEDGYTF | TRBJ1-2 | TRBV5-6 | NA
CASSLVVGSRTEAFF | TRBJ1-1 | TRBV5-1 | many
CASSPPSGRASYNEQFF | TRBJ2-1 | TRBV5-1 | few
CGSNIGVSGANVLTF | TRBJ2-6 | TRBV30 | NA
CASSRRQGSNEKLFF | TRBJ1-4 | TRBV7-8 | NA
CASSLGRRDQPQHF | TRBJ1-5 | TRBV11-2 | few
CASSQVTGTGGRGNQPQHF | TRBJ1-5 | TRBV4-1 | NA
CASSPQDQETQYF | TRBJ2-5 | TRBV7-2 | few
CASSLLVAGNEQFF | TRBJ2-1 | TRBV5-5 | NA